The 20 T cell receptor beta chains below come from one sample, sequenced in a study of T-cell reconstitution after alpha-beta-depleted transplantation in children. Preparation of the TCRbeta library was carried out with unique molecular identifiers. TCRdb fed the PCR reads into MiXCR, producing one record per CDR3 protein. The sample lists about 830,000 distinct CDR3 sequences, about 16% occurring once. The sample here was PBMCs, mostly from graft donor cells, taken 360 days after TCRalphabeta/CD19-depleted stem cell transplant. Source of these receptors: a male patient younger than 18 who had a stem cell transplant for acute lymphoblastic leukemia, so the T cells may come from the graft donor.

The chain recombines TRBV11-3 with TRBJ2-1; 15 nucleotides match TRBD2. CDR1 is SGHNT and CDR2 is YENEEA in the germline V gene. V trimming: 5 bases; J trimming: 4 bases; junction bases outside the gene matches: 12. CDR3 length equals 19 residues. The DNA for the CDR3 is TGTGCCAGCAGCCCGAGGGGTGGACTAGCGGGAGGGACTTACAATGAGCAGTTCTTC. The encoded protein is CASSPRGGLAGGTYNEQFF.

Many counts were recorded for this clonotype. The rearrangement links TRBV5-1 to TRBJ2-2; possible D gene TRBD1, 5 bases. The V gene lost 1 base and the J gene lost 3 bases, with 13 bases spanning the gap. The CDR3 length is 16 residues. CDR1 and CDR2 (germline): SGHRS, YFSETQ. The chain's CDR3 is CASSLSRGWDTGELFF. CDR3 in DNA: TGCGCCAGCAGCTTGTCTAGGGGCTGGGACACCGGGGAGCTGTTTTTT. Using reference TRBV5-1 and TRBJ2-2 for the parts outside the CDR3, the full variable domain is KAGVTQTPRYLIKTRGQQVTLSCSPISGHRSVSWYQQTPGQGLQFLFEYFSETQRNKGNFPGRFSGRQFSNSRSEMNVSTLELGDSALYLCASSLSRGWDTGELFFGEGSRLTVL.

The V gene is TRBV2, the J gene TRBJ1-2; 8 bases map to TRBD1. The CDR3 has 15 residues. Germline CDR1 reads SNHLY; CDR2 reads FYNNEI. J gave up 2 bases and V 6 bases, and 8 bases lay outside the gene matches. The CDR3 coding sequence is TGTGCCAGCAGCCTCACCCGACAGGGGAACTATGGCTACACCTTC. This gives the protein CASSLTRQGNYGYTF.

This rearrangement joins TRBV18 to TRBJ2-1, with TRBD2 identical over 8 bases. After removal of 5 bases from V and 6 bases from J, the junction contained 6 bases not matched to a gene. The CDR3 is made up of 14 amino acids. Germline-derived CDR1 and CDR2 are KGHSH and LQKENI. CDR3 sequence reads: CASSGSGGINEQFF. In DNA, the CDR3 is TGTGCCAGCTCAGGAAGCGGGGGAATCAATGAGCAGTTCTTC.

This clonotype was picked up a small number of times. This chain links TRBV29-1 with TRBJ2-7; TRBD1 aligns across 9 bases. CDR1 is SQVTM, CDR2 ANQGSEA, per germline. V shed 5 bases, J shed 3 bases, and the junction held 5 bases outside the gene matches. The CDR3 runs to 13 residues. The CDR3 protein is CSVKGTGYYEQYF. The CDR3 DNA sequence: TGCAGCGTTAAGGGGACAGGGTACTACGAGCAGTACTTC.

The chain is built from TRBV15 and TRBJ2-1; TRBD2 agrees at 11 bases. The trim removed 5 bases at V and 4 bases at J, leaving 4 bases unmatched. Germline V gene sequence: CDR1 LNHNV, CDR2 YYDKDF (reference sequence). This CDR3 is 15 amino acids long. The CDR3 sequence: CATSQGLAEYNEQFF. Written as DNA, the CDR3 is TGTGCCACCAGCCAGGGACTAGCGGAGTACAATGAGCAGTTCTTC.

This clonotype turned up a few times. The chain carries TRBV27 and TRBJ2-7, with 11 bases fitting TRBD2. This CDR3 has 15 residues. Germline V CDR1 and CDR2: MNHEY, SMNVEV (reference sequence). V lost 7 bases, J lost 3 bases, and 8 bases stayed unmatched. Here the CDR3 reads CASTPRTSGGYEQYF. CDR3 sequence (DNA): TGTGCCAGCACCCCCCGAACTAGCGGGGGCTACGAGCAGTACTTC.

The J gene is TRBJ2-5, the V gene TRBV18, with TRBD1 identical over 9 bases. CDR1 and CDR2 from the germline V gene are KGHSH and LQKENI. After removal of 3 bases from V and 5 bases from J, the junction contained 10 bases not matched to a gene. The CDR3 contains 16 residues. The CDR3 protein is CASSPTQGAMLETQYF. The DNA of the CDR3 is TGTGCCAGCTCACCCACACAGGGGGCGATGTTGGAGACCCAGTACTTC. Variable domain in full (rest from reference TRBV18 and TRBJ2-5): NAGVMQNPRHLVRRRGQEARLRCSPMKGHSHVYWYRQLPEEGLKFMVYLQKENIIDESGMPKERFSAEFPKEGPSILRIQQVVRGDSAAYFCASSPTQGAMLETQYFGPGTRLLVL.

This chain joins TRBV11-2 and TRBJ2-1, with TRBD2 identical over 7 bases. CDR1 is SGHAT and CDR2 is FQNNGV in the germline V gene. The junction had 10 bases not matched to a gene; V was cut back by 11 bases and J by 0 bases. The CDR3 extends over 15 amino acids. The CDR3: CASMGGGSSYNEQFF. The CDR3 DNA sequence: TGTGCCTCCATGGGAGGCGGGAGCTCCTACAATGAGCAGTTCTTC.

This clonotype has at least ten counts. The chain couples TRBV7-7 to TRBJ2-7; no definite D call. The V and J ends lost 9 bases and 2 bases respectively, with 14 bases between them. This CDR3 has 13 amino acids. Per the germline V gene, CDR1 is SSHAT and CDR2 is FNYEAQ (reference sequence). The CDR3 here is CASAPEITYEQYF. CDR3 sequence (DNA): TGTGCCAGTGCACCAGAGATCACCTACGAGCAGTACTTC.

The chain uses TRBV5-1 and TRBJ1-5; 7 bases match TRBD1. The CDR3 runs 14 residues. Germline V gene data show CDR1 as SGHRS and CDR2 as YFSETQ. Trimming at V came to 2 bases and at J to 5 bases, leaving 4 bases not matched to a gene. DNA of the CDR3: TGCGCCAGCAGCTTTACAGGGGCCGATCAGCCCCAGCATTTT. As protein: CASSFTGADQPQHF.

This clonotype was seen repeatedly, ten times or more. The junction shows a germline mismatch at one end, possibly a read error. The gene calls are TRBV5-1 and TRBJ2-2, with 10 nucleotides matching TRBD2. Germline V gene lookup returns CDR1 SGHRS and CDR2 YFSETQ. The CDR3 runs to 14 residues. In nucleotides, the CDR3 is TGTGCCAGCAGCCTTCTAGCGGGAGCCGGGGAGCTGTTTTTT. It encodes CASSLLAGAGELFF. The full variable domain, completed using reference TRBV5-1 and TRBJ2-2, is KAGVTQTPRYLIKTRGQQVTLSCSPISGHRSVSWYQQTPGQGLQFLFEYFSETQRNKGNFPGRFSGRQFSNSRSEMNVSTLELGDSALYLCASSLLAGAGELFFGEGSRLTVL.

A few counts support this clonotype. This rearrangement joins TRBV20-1 to TRBJ1-1, with D possibly TRBD1 on 5 matching bases. Deletions cut 6 bases from V and 6 bases from J, with 17 bases between. CDR1 is DFQATT and CDR2 is SNEGSKA in the germline V gene (reference sequence). CDR3 size: 13 residues. CDR3 coding DNA: TGCAGTGCCCGGGGGAGTTCAACCCCTGAAGCTTTCTTT. Its translation is CSARGSSTPEAFF.

This clonotype has a handful of counts. V usage is TRBV18 and J usage is TRBJ2-5; no definite D call. The CDR3 has 14 residues. CDR1 is KGHSH and CDR2 is LQKENI in the germline V gene. The V end lost 0 bases, the J end lost 4 bases, and 9 bases lay between the germline ends. The CDR3 here is CASSPPARTETQYF. For the CDR3, the DNA is TGTGCCAGCTCACCACCGGCTAGAACAGAGACCCAGTACTTC.

This clonotype was observed at least ten times. This chain joins TRBV20-1 and TRBJ2-7, with a tentative D call TRBD2 (6 bases). Between the trimmed V and J ends, which lost 3 bases and 3 bases, there was a span of 12 bases. The CDR3 is 13 amino acids. Germline V CDR1 and CDR2: DFQATT, SNEGSKA (reference sequence). DNA of the CDR3: TGCAGTGCTAGCGGAGGGAGCTACTACGAGCAGTACTTC. Its protein product is CSASGGSYYEQYF.

The chain joins TRBV29-1 to TRBJ1-2; 12 nucleotides agree with TRBD1. The CDR3 runs to 13 residues. V trimming: 4 bases; J trimming: 8 bases; junction bases outside the gene matches: 5. The germline V gene has CDR1 SQVTM and CDR2 ANQGSEA. The CDR3 spells CSVVPGQGAGYTF. For the CDR3, the DNA is TGCAGCGTTGTCCCGGGACAGGGGGCCGGCTACACCTTC. The variable domain in full, with the rest retrieved from reference TRBV29-1 and TRBJ1-2, is SAVISQKPSRDICQRGTSLTIQCQVDSQVTMMFWYRQQPGQSLTLIATANQGSEATYESGFVIDKFPISRPNLTFSTLTVSNMSPEDSSIYLCSVVPGQGAGYTFGSGTRLTVV.

This chain links TRBV9 with TRBJ1-2; no clear D gene. CDR3 length: 11 residues. The germline CDR1 and CDR2 sequences are SGDLS and YYNGEE. V was pared by 7 bases and J by 4 bases, with 8 bases between. CDR3 region: CASGHSYGYTF. The CDR3 DNA sequence: TGTGCCAGCGGGCATTCCTATGGCTACACCTTC. Supplemented by reference TRBV9 and TRBJ1-2, the full variable domain reads DSGVTQTPKHLITATGQRVTLRCSPRSGDLSVYWYQQSLDQGLQFLIQYYNGEERAKGNILERFSAQQFPDLHSELNLSSLELGDSALYFCASGHSYGYTFGSGTRLTVV.

This clonotype was counted a few times. This chain joins TRBV5-1 and TRBJ2-7; 7 bases are a match to TRBD1. The V gene's germline CDR1 is SGHRS and CDR2 YFSETQ. The ends lost 3 bases at V and 4 bases at J; junction bases unmatched: 10. This CDR3 spans 15 amino acids. In DNA form, the CDR3 reads TGCGCCAGCAGCTCCCGGGACAGACCAGCTTACGAGCAGTACTTC. The encoded protein is CASSSRDRPAYEQYF.

This clonotype was counted only a few times. This chain links TRBV7-9 with TRBJ1-2; 9 nucleotides line up with TRBD1. Trimming took 5 bases from V and 2 from J; bases not matched to a gene: 9. Germline V gene sequence: CDR1 SEHNR, CDR2 FQNEAQ (reference sequence). The CDR3 consists of 16 residues. For the CDR3, the DNA is TGTGCCAGCAGCCGGACAGGGGCAAGAGAGAACTATGGCTACACCTTC. Its translation is CASSRTGARENYGYTF. Using reference TRBV7-9 and TRBJ1-2 for the parts outside the CDR3, the full variable domain is DTGVSQNPRHKITKRGQNVTFRCDPISEHNRLYWYRQTLGQGPEFLTYFQNEAQLEKSRLLSDRFSAERPKGSFSTLEIQRTEQGDSAMYLCASSRTGARENYGYTFGSGTRLTVV.

A few counts support this clonotype. The chain uses TRBV4-3 and TRBJ2-1, with TRBD2 identical over 7 bases. Germline V gives CDR1 LGHNA, CDR2 YSLEER. The CDR3 has 15 residues. Losses at the gene ends were 4 bases for V and 5 bases for J; bases not matched to a gene: 8. The CDR3 bases are TGCGCCAGCAGCCCGGCTCAGGCGGGAGACAATGAGCAGTTCTTC. Amino acid sequence: CASSPAQAGDNEQFF.